This T cell receptor beta chain was sequenced during a study of shared clonotypes between healthy human individuals. Whole-study results and caveats: Sampling covered nothing but blood. Tissue TCR repertoires likely differ from those found in blood.

Trimming stripped 6 bases from V and 8 bases from J, with 14 bases between. The CDR3 extends over 12 amino acids. CDR1 MNHEY and CDR2 SMNVEV come from the germline V gene (reference sequence). Note on this clone: Its antigen remains unknown.

Naive CD8 isolation took CD45RO-negative cells positively selected for CCR7 and excluded terminally differentiated effector memory CD45RA+ cells. Sequencing was performed with immunoSEQ multiplex PCR; in TCRdb, only in-frame clones are kept and a portion is missing. This sample has roughly 2 million clones, with about 94% found just once. The sequenced sample was naive CD8+ T cells sorted from blood. This chain connects TRBV27 to TRBJ2-7, with D unresolved. The sequence was obtained from a man aged 18 to 30 in good health. DNA for the CDR3: TGTGCCAGCAGCCAACACGATACCAAGCAGTACTTC. Its translation is CASSQHDTKQYF.